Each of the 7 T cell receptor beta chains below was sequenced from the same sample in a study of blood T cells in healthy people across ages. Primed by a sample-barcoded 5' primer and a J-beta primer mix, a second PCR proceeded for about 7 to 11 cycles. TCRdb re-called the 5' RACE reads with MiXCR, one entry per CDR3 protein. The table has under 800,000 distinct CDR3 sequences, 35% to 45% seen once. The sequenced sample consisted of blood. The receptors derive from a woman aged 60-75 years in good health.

The CDR3: CASSAAGYEQYF. The CDR3 DNA reads as TGTGCCAGCAGTGCAGCGGGGTACGAGCAGTACTTC. The chain combines TRBV2 with TRBJ2-7; 7 bases match TRBD2. The J segment lost 4 bases and the V segment lost 4 bases, leaving 1 base of the junction unmatched. Germline V lookup: CDR1 SNHLY, CDR2 FYNNEI. The CDR3 has 12 residues.

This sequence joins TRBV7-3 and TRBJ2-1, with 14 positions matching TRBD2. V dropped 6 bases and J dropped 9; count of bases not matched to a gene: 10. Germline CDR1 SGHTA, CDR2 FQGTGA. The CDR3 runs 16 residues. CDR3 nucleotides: TGTGCCAGCAGGACACCGGGACTAGCGGGAGTGGGTGAGCAGTTCTTC. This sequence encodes CASRTPGLAGVGEQFF. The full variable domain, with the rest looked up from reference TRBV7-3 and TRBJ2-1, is GAGVSQTPSNKVTEKGKYVELRCDPISGHTALYWYRQSLGQGPEFLIYFQGTGAADDSGLPNDRFFAVRPEGSVSTLKIQRTERGDSAVYLCASRTPGLAGVGEQFFGPGTRLTVL.

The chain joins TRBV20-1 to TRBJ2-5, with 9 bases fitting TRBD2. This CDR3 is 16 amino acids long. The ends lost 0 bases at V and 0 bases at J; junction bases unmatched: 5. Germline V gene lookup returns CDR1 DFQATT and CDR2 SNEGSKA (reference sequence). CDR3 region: CSARDSLAGYQETQYF. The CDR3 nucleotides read TGCAGTGCTAGAGATAGTCTAGCGGGGTACCAAGAGACCCAGTACTTC.

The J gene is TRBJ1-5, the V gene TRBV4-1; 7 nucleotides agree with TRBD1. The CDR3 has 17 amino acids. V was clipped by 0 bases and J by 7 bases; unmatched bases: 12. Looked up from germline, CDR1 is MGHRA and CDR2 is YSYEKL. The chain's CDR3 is CASSQDDGRRGQQPQHF. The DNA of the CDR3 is TGCGCCAGCAGCCAAGATGATGGGAGGAGGGGGCAACAGCCCCAGCATTTT.

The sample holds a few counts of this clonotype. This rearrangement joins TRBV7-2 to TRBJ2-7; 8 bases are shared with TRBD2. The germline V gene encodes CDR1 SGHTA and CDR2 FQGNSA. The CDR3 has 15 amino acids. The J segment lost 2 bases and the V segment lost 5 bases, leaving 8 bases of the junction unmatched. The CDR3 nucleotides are TGTGCCAGCAGCCTCAAGCGGGAGTTACCCTACGAGCAGTACTTC. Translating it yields CASSLKRELPYEQYF.

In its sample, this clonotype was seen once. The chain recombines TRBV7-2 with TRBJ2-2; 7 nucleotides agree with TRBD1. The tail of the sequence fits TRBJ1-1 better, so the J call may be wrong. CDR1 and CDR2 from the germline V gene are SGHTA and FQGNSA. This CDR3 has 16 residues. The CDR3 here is CASSLNSGTVGSRAFF. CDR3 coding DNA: TGTGCCAGCAGCTTAAATTCCGGGACAGTCGGCTCTAGAGCTTTCTTT.

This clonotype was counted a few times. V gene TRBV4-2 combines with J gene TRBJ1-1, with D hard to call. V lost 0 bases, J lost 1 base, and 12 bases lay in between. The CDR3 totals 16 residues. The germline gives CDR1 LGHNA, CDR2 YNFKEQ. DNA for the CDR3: TGTGCCAGCAGCCAAGATTGGGCGTGGCAGAACACTGAAGCTTTCTTT. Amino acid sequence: CASSQDWAWQNTEAFF.